This TCR beta chain came from a study of T cells in Graves' hyperthyroidism and ophthalmopathy. Whole-study findings and limits: Most clonotypes expanded in the thyroid (above 0.001) were also present in blood.

As regards this clonotype: The antigen is unknown.

Germline values: CDR1 MNHNS, CDR2 SASEGT. The CDR3 totals 16 residues. Trimming took 0 bases from V and 0 from J, leaving 9 bases between them. Newly diagnosed hyperthyroidism, duration under 2 months, in patients aged 18 to 65. Uncontrolled infection, other autoimmune disease, pregnancy or lactation excluded patients. Amplified regions were TCR beta CDR3 sequences from RNA transcripts. HTBI primers were the set used in a first-round RT-PCR of the TCR CDR3. TCRdb analysed the multiplex PCR reads with MiXCR anew, one entry per CDR3 protein. The table has fewer than 900,000 distinct CDR3 sequences, roughly a sixth seen once.

This receptor was taken from a woman aged 45-60 years with Graves' hyperthyroidism that later progressed to Graves' ophthalmopathy. What was sequenced was blood. The chain employs TRBV6-1 and TRBJ1-5, with D possibly TRBD1 on 6 matching bases. CDR3 amino acids: CASSEAGTHSNQPQHF. The DNA of the CDR3 is TGTGCCAGCAGTGAAGCGGGGACACATAGCAATCAGCCCCAGCATTTT.